The source of this T cell receptor (beta chain) is a study of identical twins. Findings and limits, study-wide: Because invariant MAIT and iNKT cells could be present, zero-insertion analyses could be partly confounded. Low generation probability was overrepresented in out-of-frame alpha sequences shared by twins.

As to this clonotype: Its antigen is undetermined.

V gave up 11 bases and J gave up 0 bases, with 5 bases separating them. CDR3 size: 11 residues. The germline gives CDR1 MDHEN, CDR2 SYDVKM. A universal primer binding site was introduced by template switching. The final cDNA contained unique molecular identifiers. TCRdb itself ran the 5' RACE reads through MiXCR, one entry per CDR3 protein. Here the sample spans about 530,000 distinct CDR3 sequences, about a fifth being singletons. The data were also submitted as part of a second study, on yellow fever vaccine responses in identical twins. That work adds: A vaccine T cell response that seemed partly convergent and partly personalized was reported in twins.

The sample was CD4+ T cells sorted from blood. The V call is TRBV28, the J call TRBJ1-3, with D hard to call. The source is a woman aged 18 to 35 in good health. Here the CDR3 reads CAGSSGNTIYF. In DNA form, the CDR3 reads TGTGCCGGGAGCTCTGGAAACACCATATATTTT.